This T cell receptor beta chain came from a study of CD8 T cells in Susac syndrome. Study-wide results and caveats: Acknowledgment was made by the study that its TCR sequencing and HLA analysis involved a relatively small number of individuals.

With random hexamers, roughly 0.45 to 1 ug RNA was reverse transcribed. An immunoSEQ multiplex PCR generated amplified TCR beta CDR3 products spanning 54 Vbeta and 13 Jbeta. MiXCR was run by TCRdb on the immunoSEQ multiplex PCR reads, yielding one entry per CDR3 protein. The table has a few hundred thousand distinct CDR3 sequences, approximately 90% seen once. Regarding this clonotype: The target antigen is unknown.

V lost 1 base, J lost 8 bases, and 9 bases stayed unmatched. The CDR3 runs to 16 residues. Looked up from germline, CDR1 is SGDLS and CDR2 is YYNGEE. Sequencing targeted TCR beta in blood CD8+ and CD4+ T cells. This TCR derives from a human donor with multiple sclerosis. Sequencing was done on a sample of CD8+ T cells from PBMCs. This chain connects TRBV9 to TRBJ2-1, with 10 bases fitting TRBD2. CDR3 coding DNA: TGTGCCAGCAGCGTATTTGCTAGCGGGAGTGGTGATGAGCAGTTCTTC. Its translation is CASSVFASGSGDEQFF.